This T cell receptor beta chain stems from a study of CD4 T cells in relation to SARS-CoV-2 and coronaviruses (dated by TCRdb to about 2021). Background on the whole study: The ViraFEST assay cultured PBMCs with antigen for 10 days, then sequenced TCR beta CDR3s to find antigen-specific clonal expansions. An HIV-1 Nef peptide pool or a culture without peptide was used as the negative reference condition. Samples from a few pre-COVID donors and the naive versus memory experiments were sequenced with the Adaptive Biotechnologies TCR-sequencing kit; other data were Illumina-based. Memory CD4+ T cell crossreactivity between SARS-CoV-2 and common cold coronavirus spike proteins was assessed at the TCR clonotype level in the study. For other donors in the study, expansion assays were sequenced with a different, Illumina-based TCR-beta assay. Using patient-derived lymphoblastoid cell lines, the shared crossreactive spike epitopes were mapped to their HLA restriction. General findings and caveats noted by the study authors: Crossreactivity analysis centred on spike protein, so crossreactivity against other viral proteins was not assessed. The study was constrained by small numbers of patients and of tested TCRs. Significantly weaker SARS-CoV-2-driven expansion was shown by crossreactive clones than by monoreactive clones, consistent with antigenic imprinting. Pre-pandemic and post-infection samples were not both contributed by any donor, so tracing of the source of pre-existing responses was limited. Memory CD4+ clonotypes crossrecognizing SARS-CoV-2 and at least one common cold coronavirus spike were found in around 65% of donors.

Comment on this clone: The antigen this receptor binds is unknown. No base quality information exists; no much larger clone differs at one position.

CD4+ T cells from unexposed donors were collected before the COVID-19 pandemic (2011-2018). After more than 9 days of culture, CD4+ T cells were isolated with the EasySep CD4+ T cell isolation kit. As cell numbers permitted, CD4+ T cells from unexposed donors were tested for reactivity to SARS-CoV-2 S and N and to four common cold coronavirus spike pools. Each well received approximately 2.2 million PBMCs, cultured in IMDM supplemented with approximately 4.5% human AB serum and around 9 IU/ml IL-2. Half of the culture medium was replaced with fresh IL-2-containing medium on days 3 and 7. In general, every peptide culture condition was set up in three replicate wells. Leukapheresis product for the unexposed donors was purchased commercially. PBMCs were isolated from leukapheresis product or whole blood by Ficoll-Paque PLUS gradient centrifugation. The PBMCs went either fresh into the expansion assay or into cryopreservation at -140 degrees C. The QIAamp Micro DNA Kit was used to extract genomic DNA from the CD4+ T cells.

The library was built by means of the immunoSEQ multiplex PCR assay. The published analysis was carried out like this. During preprocessing, nonproductive sequences were discarded, as were any CDR3s that did not begin with C, did not end with F or W, or were shorter than 7 amino acids. The MANAFEST web app was used to call antigen-specific clonotypes on the basis of expansion compared with the reference and with other culture wells. A clone counted as positive if significantly expanded in 2 of 3 replicate wells versus the reference culture at FDR below 0.05. To be called positive, a clone also had to show significant expansion compared with every other tandem well and an odds ratio greater than 5. After three terminal residues were trimmed from each end, CDR3 homology was quantified as pairwise Levenshtein distance using the stringdist R package. Sourced from immuneACCESS, this table was stored by TCRdb with only in-frame sequences that have V and J called. A share of the clones is absent; for the studies checked, an unresolved V gene accounts for under half, and the remainder has no known explanation. V and J calls plus clone size are reproduced from that table; the DNA served to infer D and trimming. Within this sample are some 19,000 clones, with around four fifths of them counted one time only. Of the sample, about 23% is held by the ten largest clones.

The CDR3 goes from the cysteine to the phenylalanine over 15 residues. The read is trimmed to its CDR3 DNA, 45 bases read in frame from base 1. CDR1 and CDR2 (MNHEY, SVGAGI) derive from the germline V gene. V is cut back by 3 bases and J by 2 bases, with 5 bases in the junction unmatched. The rearranged segments are TRBV6-5 and TRBJ1-2, and 8 junctional nucleotides match TRBD1. Sequencing input: CD4+ T cells from PBMCs, cultured in vitro. The receptor's source is a human donor in good health. CDR3 region: CASSYSQGANYGYTF. The DNA sequence reads TGTGCCAGCAGTTATTCCCAGGGGGCGAACTATGGCTACACCTTC.